The 21 T cell receptor beta chains reported below all come from one sample, sequenced in a study of CXCR3-negative and CXCR3-positive naive CD8 T cells. TRB cDNA libraries were made by UMI-labeled 5' RACE. From its re-call of the 5' RACE reads, TCRdb lists each CDR3 protein once, without DNA. This sample contains 75,000 or so distinct CDR3 sequences. The sample consisted of naive CXCR3- CD8+ T cells from blood. Subset described: CD45RO-CCR7+CD27+CD95- naive CD8+ T cells lacking CXCR3 (TNR3-). Receptors were obtained from a human donor in good health. Some clones in this sample may be carry-over from other donors' samples.

The chain couples TRBV9 to TRBJ2-1. CDR1 is SGDLS and CDR2 is YYNGEE in the germline V gene. The CDR3 has 14 residues. Here the CDR3 reads CASSVAGFYNEQFF.

Here the CDR3 reads CASTTAEGLEQFF. The genes are TRBV2 and TRBJ2-1. The CDR3 is 13 amino acids. Germline V gives CDR1 SNHLY, CDR2 FYNNEI. The full variable domain, rest sourced from reference TRBV2 and TRBJ2-1, is EPEVTQTPSHQVTQMGQEVILRCVPISNHLYFYWYRQILGQKVEFLVSFYNNEISEKSEIFDDQFSVERPDGSNFTLKIRSTKLEDSAMYFCASTTAEGLEQFFGPGTRLTVL.

The chain has TRBV7-9 and TRBJ2-1. Germline CDR1 reads SEHNR; CDR2 reads FQNEAQ (reference sequence). The CDR3 is made up of 15 amino acids. The CDR3 reads CASSLGSSSYNEQFF.

The chain recombines TRBV20-1 with TRBJ1-4; TCRdb returns TRBD1, unconfirmable since there is no DNA. The germline V gene has CDR1 DFQATT and CDR2 SNEGSKA (reference sequence). This CDR3 has 13 residues. CDR3 loop: CSASVGADEKLFF.

The genes are TRBV4-2 and TRBJ2-7; there is no DNA to check the TCRdb D call of TRBD2. The CDR3 has 16 amino acids. Germline assignment: CDR1 LGHNA and CDR2 YNFKEQ. CDR3 sequence reads: CASSQERGGISYEQYF.

This rearrangement joins TRBV5-1 to TRBJ2-5; checking the TCRdb D call of TRBD2 is not possible without DNA. CDR1 and CDR2 from the germline V gene are SGHRS and YFSETQ. The length of the CDR3 is 16 residues. CDR3 residues: CASSSTGLAPQETQYF. The whole variable domain, filled in from reference TRBV5-1 and TRBJ2-5, reads KAGVTQTPRYLIKTRGQQVTLSCSPISGHRSVSWYQQTPGQGLQFLFEYFSETQRNKGNFPGRFSGRQFSNSRSEMNVSTLELGDSALYLCASSSTGLAPQETQYFGPGTRLLVL.

This chain links TRBV7-8 with TRBJ2-3. The germline V gene encodes CDR1 SGHVS and CDR2 FQNEAQ. This CDR3 region has 14 residues. This CDR3 is CASSLPGVTDTQYF.

The chain employs TRBV12-3 or TRBV12-4 and TRBJ2-1. This CDR3 is built from 13 residues. The CDR3 sequence is CASSLGLFNEQFF.

The chain links TRBV12-3 or TRBV12-4 to TRBJ1-1. The CDR3 length is 13 residues. The chain's CDR3 is CASSRTVNTEAFF.

CDR3 region: CSAEVGSPYNEQFF. V usage is TRBV29-1 and J usage is TRBJ2-1. This CDR3 spans 14 amino acids. The germline gives CDR1 SQVTM, CDR2 ANQGSEA.

The chain's CDR3 is CASSKRDSYEQYF. The chain combines TRBV7-2 with TRBJ2-7; the TCRdb call, TRBD1, lacks DNA for checking. Looked up from germline, CDR1 is SGHTA and CDR2 is FQGNSA. The CDR3 covers 13 residues.

V and J are TRBV6-6 and TRBJ2-7; there is no DNA to check the TCRdb D call of TRBD2. The CDR3 runs to 15 residues. The germline CDR1 and CDR2 sequences are MNHNY and SVGAGI (reference sequence). CDR3 residues: CASSYSASGSYEQYF.

CDR3 loop: CASRPGISNQPQHF. The chain recombines TRBV2 with TRBJ1-5; the TCRdb D gene call, TRBD1, has no DNA to confirm it. The germline V gene has CDR1 SNHLY and CDR2 FYNNEI. This CDR3 is built from 14 residues. The entire variable domain, with the rest obtained from reference TRBV2 and TRBJ1-5, is as follows: EPEVTQTPSHQVTQMGQEVILRCVPISNHLYFYWYRQILGQKVEFLVSFYNNEISEKSEIFDDQFSVERPDGSNFTLKIRSTKLEDSAMYFCASRPGISNQPQHFGDGTRLSIL.

The rearrangement uses TRBV7-9 and TRBJ2-7. There are 17 residues in the CDR3. Germline V lookup: CDR1 SEHNR, CDR2 FQNEAQ (reference sequence). The CDR3: CASSLTVSGQGTYEQYF.

The rearrangement links TRBV28 to TRBJ2-1; TCRdb indicates TRBD1, and absent DNA this call remains unverified. Germline V gene lookup returns CDR1 MDHEN and CDR2 SYDVKM. This CDR3 contains 15 residues. CDR3 protein: CASSLFVRQVTEQFF. Full variable domain (outside the CDR3, taken from reference TRBV28 and TRBJ2-1): DVKVTQSSRYLVKRTGEKVFLECVQDMDHENMFWYRQDPGLGLRLIYFSYDVKMKEKGDIPEGYSVSREKKERFSLILESASTNQTSMYLCASSLFVRQVTEQFFGPGTRLTVL.

The V call is TRBV13, the J call TRBJ2-7; TCRdb's assignment of TRBD2 cannot be checked, as there is no DNA. CDR3 length: 14 residues. CDR1 and CDR2 from the germline V gene are PRHDT and FYEKMQ (reference sequence). The CDR3 sequence: CASRVGLAAHEQYF.

The rearrangement uses TRBV29-1 and TRBJ2-5. This CDR3 has 13 residues. The germline V gene encodes CDR1 SQVTM and CDR2 ANQGSEA. The CDR3 sequence: CSVARQYQETQYF.

This chain joins TRBV29-1 and TRBJ1-2; the TRBD1 assignment by TCRdb is unverifiable without DNA. CDR1 is SQVTM and CDR2 is ANQGSEA in the germline V gene. This CDR3 is built from 12 residues. The CDR3 is CSVRTGDRGYTF. The whole variable domain, filled in from reference TRBV29-1 and TRBJ1-2, reads SAVISQKPSRDICQRGTSLTIQCQVDSQVTMMFWYRQQPGQSLTLIATANQGSEATYESGFVIDKFPISRPNLTFSTLTVSNMSPEDSSIYLCSVRTGDRGYTFGSGTRLTVV.

The genes are TRBV29-1 and TRBJ2-1; TCRdb reports TRBD2, a call that lacks DNA to check it against. Per the germline V gene, CDR1 is SQVTM and CDR2 is ANQGSEA. The CDR3 is 14 amino acids. CDR3 sequence: CSVGGLAEYNEQFF.

V gene TRBV15 combines with J gene TRBJ2-7; TCRdb gives TRBD2 as the D gene, but with no DNA this cannot be confirmed. Per germline, CDR1 LNHNV and CDR2 YYDKDF (reference sequence). This CDR3 region has 15 residues. CDR3 region: CATSTRGLAGYEQYF.

The chain links TRBV20-1 to TRBJ2-3; TCRdb returns TRBD1, unconfirmable since there is no DNA. The CDR3 has 18 amino acids. Per the germline V gene, CDR1 is DFQATT and CDR2 is SNEGSKA (reference sequence). The CDR3 here is CSADFPGQGSASTDTQYF.